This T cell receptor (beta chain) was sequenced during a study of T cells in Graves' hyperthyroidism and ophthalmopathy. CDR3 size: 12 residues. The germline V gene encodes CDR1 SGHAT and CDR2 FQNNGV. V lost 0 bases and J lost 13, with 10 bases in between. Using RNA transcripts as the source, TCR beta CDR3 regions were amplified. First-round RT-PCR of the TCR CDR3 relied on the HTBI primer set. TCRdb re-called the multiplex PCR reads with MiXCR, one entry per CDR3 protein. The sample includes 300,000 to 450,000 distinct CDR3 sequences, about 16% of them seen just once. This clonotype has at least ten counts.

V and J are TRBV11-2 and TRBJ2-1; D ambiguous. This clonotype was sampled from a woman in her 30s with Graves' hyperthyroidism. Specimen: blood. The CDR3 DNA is TGTGCCAGCAGCTTAGAGATGGGTCGTCAGTTCTTC. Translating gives CASSLEMGRQFF.